This T cell receptor beta chain was sequenced for a study of PD-1 blockade in classical Hodgkin lymphoma. In the study overall: Once every 2 weeks, patients received intravenous nivolumab at 3 mg/kg.

TCRdb's table, derived via immunoSEQ multiplex PCR, lists solely in-frame clones and lacks some. The sample shows 9,500 to 13,000 clones, around four fifths of them seen only once. Trimming removed 5 bases from V and 3 bases from J; junction bases left unmatched: 4. CDR1 is SGHTA and CDR2 is FQGNSA in the germline V gene. There are 14 residues in the CDR3. Stated time point: cycle 4 day 1 (C4D1), after around six weeks of nivolumab. No patient escaped relapse after autologous stem cell transplantation, and brentuximab vedotin exposure varied. Magnetic negative selection served to purify CD4+ T cells out of PBMCs that had been thawed. Reported best responses ranged across complete response, partial response or progressive disease.

J is TRBJ2-7 and V is TRBV7-2, with TRBD1 matching 10 bases. The clonotype comes from a human donor with classical Hodgkin lymphoma. The sequenced sample was CD4+ T cells from blood, obtained before the fourth cycle of nivolumab. CDR3 sequence reads: CASSPGQGGYEQYF. The CDR3 nucleotides read TGTGCCAGCAGCCCAGGACAGGGGGGCTACGAGCAGTACTTC.